These 29 T cell receptor beta chains came from one sample sequenced in a study of blood T cell repertoires in COVID-19. Sequenced by immunoSEQ multiplex PCR; TCRdb stores in-frame clones only, minus some. Of some 220,000 clones in the sample, around 80% were seen once. The sequenced sample was peripheral blood. The receptors were gathered from a human donor in a cohort sampled during active COVID-19.

The gene calls are TRBV7-2 and TRBJ2-7; a weak D match, TRBD1 (5 bases). CDR1 and CDR2 from the germline V gene are SGHTA and FQGNSA. CDR3 length: 15 residues. Trimming took off 2 bases at V and 3 bases at J, with 14 bases between the two ends. The CDR3 DNA is TGTGCCAGCAGCTTACAAACAGGACCCGACTACGAGCAGTACTTC. Translation gives CASSLQTGPDYEQYF.

The chain recombines TRBV7-9 with TRBJ2-3; 8 nucleotides match TRBD2. This CDR3 region has 13 residues. V shed 1 base, J shed 6 bases, and the junction held 0 bases outside the gene matches. Germline V gene lookup returns CDR1 SEHNR and CDR2 FQNEAQ (reference sequence). The DNA of the CDR3 is TGTGCCAGCAGCTTAGGACTAGCGGATACGCAGTATTTT. Its protein product is CASSLGLADTQYF.

V and J are TRBV6-1 and TRBJ2-7, with 10 nucleotides matching TRBD1. Looked up from germline, CDR1 is MNHNS and CDR2 is SASEGT. V lost 4 bases, J lost 2 bases, and 8 bases stayed unmatched. There are 16 residues in the CDR3. CDR3 in amino acids: CASSARQGANPYEQYF. CDR3 DNA sequence: TGTGCCAGCAGTGCGAGACAGGGGGCAAATCCCTACGAGCAGTACTTC.

This rearrangement joins TRBV5-4 to TRBJ2-1, with D perhaps matching TRBD2 (6 bases). The CDR3 is 15 amino acids. Germline values: CDR1 SGHNT, CDR2 YYREEE (reference sequence). V was cut by 0 bases and J by 5 bases, with 12 bases left in between. The DNA for the CDR3 is TGTGCCAGCAGCTTGGATCTAGCGACCCACAATGAGCAGTTCTTC. Translation gives CASSLDLATHNEQFF. Full variable domain (missing parts from reference TRBV5-4 and TRBJ2-1): ETGVTQSPTHLIKTRGQQVTLRCSSQSGHNTVSWYQQALGQGPQFIFQYYREEENGRGNFPPRFSGLQFPNYSSELNVNALELDDSALYLCASSLDLATHNEQFFGPGTRLTVL.

In its sample, this clone was seen a few times. V and J are TRBV18 and TRBJ2-7; 9 bases are shared with TRBD2. The V gene's germline CDR1 is KGHSH and CDR2 LQKENI. Trimming took 8 bases from V and 2 from J; bases not matched to a gene: 7. The CDR3 has 14 amino acids. DNA for the CDR3: TGTGCCAGCCGCCCTAGCGGGGATACCTACGAGCAGTACTTC. As protein: CASRPSGDTYEQYF.

The rearrangement uses TRBV9 and TRBJ2-2; the D is unclear. Germline CDR1 and CDR2: SGDLS and YYNGEE. Deletions cut 3 bases from V and 4 bases from J, with 7 bases between. This CDR3 contains 13 residues. This chain's CDR3 is CASSATPTGELFF. DNA for the CDR3: TGTGCCAGCAGCGCCACTCCCACCGGGGAGCTGTTTTTT.

The chain uses TRBV3-1 (or the pseudogene TRBV3-2) and TRBJ2-7; no definite D call. Germline V gives CDR1 LGHDT, CDR2 YNNKEL (reference sequence). Deletions cut 2 bases from V and 7 bases from J, with 12 bases between. The CDR3 length is 13 residues. CDR3 protein: CASSQSPTEEQYF. The CDR3 DNA follows: TGTGCCAGCAGCCAATCGCCCACCGAGGAGCAGTACTTC.

This chain uses TRBV15 with TRBJ1-5, with D possibly TRBD1 on 5 matching bases. Germline values: CDR1 LNHNV, CDR2 YYDKDF (reference sequence). The CDR3 consists of 12 residues. V was trimmed by 5 bases and J by 5 bases, leaving 7 bases between them. CDR3 coding DNA: TGTGCCACCAGCTCCAGGGATCAGCCCCAGCATTTT. Amino acids: CATSSRDQPQHF.

Only one count was recorded for this clone. The chain joins TRBV19 to TRBJ2-7; 7 nucleotides agree with TRBD1. V lost 8 bases to trimming and J lost 6 bases; unmatched junction nucleotides: 19. This CDR3 contains 16 residues. Germline assignment: CDR1 LNHDA and CDR2 SQIVND (reference sequence). As DNA, the CDR3 is TGTGCCAGTTGTGCCTGGCCACTACAGGGGAGCAGCGAGCAGTACTTC. It yields the protein CASCAWPLQGSSEQYF.

The chain joins TRBV18 to TRBJ1-6; possibly TRBD1 for D (5 bases). Germline-derived CDR1 and CDR2 are KGHSH and LQKENI. The CDR3 covers 17 residues. Trimming took off 5 bases at V and 4 bases at J, with 18 bases between the two ends. The DNA for the CDR3 is TGTGCCAGCTCATCCGGGACTGATCAAGATTATAATTCACCCCTCCACTTT. Protein: CASSSGTDQDYNSPLHF. Combining the CDR3 with reference TRBV18 and TRBJ1-6 gives the whole variable domain NAGVMQNPRHLVRRRGQEARLRCSPMKGHSHVYWYRQLPEEGLKFMVYLQKENIIDESGMPKERFSAEFPKEGPSILRIQQVVRGDSAAYFCASSSGTDQDYNSPLHFGNGTRLTVT.

The chain couples TRBV19 to TRBJ2-2, with a weak D call TRBD1 (6 bases). The CDR3 extends over 13 amino acids. Looked up from germline, CDR1 is LNHDA and CDR2 is SQIVND (reference sequence). The CDR3 DNA reads as TGTGCGGTCAGGGGAGCGAACACCGGGGAGCTGTTTTTT. Translation: CAVRGANTGELFF.

CDR3 bases: TGCGCCAGCAGCTTGGATTACAGGAACGGAAACACCGGGGAGCTGTTTTTT. It specifies CASSLDYRNGNTGELFF. The V gene is TRBV5-1, the J gene TRBJ2-2; perhaps TRBD1 as D (5 bases). This CDR3 is built from 17 residues. The V gene lost 0 bases and the J gene lost 2 bases, with 14 bases spanning the gap. Germline values: CDR1 SGHRS, CDR2 YFSETQ.

The chain combines TRBV29-1 with TRBJ1-1; the match to TRBD1 covers 7 bases. The V gene end was trimmed by 7 bases and the J gene end by 3 bases; junction bases not matched to a gene: 5. This CDR3 has 12 amino acids. CDR1 is SQVTM, CDR2 ANQGSEA, per germline. As DNA, the CDR3 is TGCAGCGCCGTTACAGGGGACACTGAAGCTTTCTTT. As protein: CSAVTGDTEAFF. The whole variable domain, remainder taken from reference TRBV29-1 and TRBJ1-1, is SAVISQKPSRDICQRGTSLTIQCQVDSQVTMMFWYRQQPGQSLTLIATANQGSEATYESGFVIDKFPISRPNLTFSTLTVSNMSPEDSSIYLCSAVTGDTEAFFGQGTRLTVV.

The chain recombines TRBV2 with TRBJ2-2, with D tentatively TRBD1 (5 bases). CDR1 is SNHLY and CDR2 is FYNNEI in the germline V gene. V gave up 4 bases and J gave up 2 bases, with 11 bases separating them. The CDR3 is made up of 15 amino acids. The CDR3 DNA sequence: TGTGCCAGCAGTGCGTTAGGGGTAAACACCGGGGAGCTGTTTTTT. Translated: CASSALGVNTGELFF.

This clone has a single count. The chain couples TRBV11-2 to TRBJ1-6, with D uncertain. Germline V gives CDR1 SGHAT, CDR2 FQNNGV. V lost 4 bases and J lost 4, with 11 bases in between. The length of the CDR3 is 15 residues. CDR3 sequence: CASSSQKEYNSPLHF. The CDR3, as DNA: TGTGCCAGCAGCTCGCAAAAGGAGTATAATTCACCCCTCCACTTT.

The chain links TRBV5-4 to TRBJ2-7; 10 bases line up with TRBD1. This CDR3 comprises 15 residues. V shed 4 bases, J shed 3 bases, and the junction held 7 bases outside the gene matches. Per germline, CDR1 SGHNT and CDR2 YYREEE (reference sequence). The CDR3 DNA sequence: TGTGCCAGCAGCCCCTATGGACAGGGGGGCTACGAGCAGTACTTC. It specifies CASSPYGQGGYEQYF.

The V and J genes are TRBV24-1 and TRBJ1-2; no clear D. Trimming left V 1 base short and J 4 bases short, with 6 bases between. In germline, CDR1 is KGHDR, CDR2 SFDVKD. This CDR3 is 13 amino acids long. The CDR3 nucleotides read TGTGCCACCAGTGATTTTGCGGCCTATGGCTACACCTTC. Residues: CATSDFAAYGYTF.

The chain is built from TRBV5-4 and TRBJ2-1; D might be TRBD2 (5 bases). The CDR3 totals 15 residues. From germline, CDR1 is SGHNT and CDR2 YYREEE (reference sequence). V was pared by 0 bases and J by 10 bases, with 17 bases between. CDR3: CASSLERAWEKEQFF. DNA for the CDR3: TGTGCCAGCAGCTTGGAACGGGCTTGGGAGAAGGAGCAGTTCTTC. The variable domain in full, completed from reference TRBV5-4 and TRBJ2-1, reads ETGVTQSPTHLIKTRGQQVTLRCSSQSGHNTVSWYQQALGQGPQFIFQYYREEENGRGNFPPRFSGLQFPNYSSELNVNALELDDSALYLCASSLERAWEKEQFFGPGTRLTVL.

V usage is TRBV13 and J usage is TRBJ2-7, with TRBD1 matching over 9 bases. The CDR3 is 14 amino acids. Germline CDR1 PRHDT, CDR2 FYEKMQ (reference sequence). V lost 2 bases and J lost 7; bases outside the gene matches: 6. The CDR3 sequence: CASSLSRDRVEQYF. For the CDR3, the DNA is TGTGCCAGCAGCTTAAGCCGGGACAGGGTTGAGCAGTACTTC.

The rearrangement joins TRBV7-2 to TRBJ1-1, with a tentative D call TRBD1 (5 bases). CDR1 and CDR2 (germline): SGHTA, FQGNSA. The CDR3 length is 13 residues. Trimming left V 1 base short and J 8 bases short, with 11 bases between. The CDR3 nucleotides read TGTGCCAGCAGCTTAGGGGGCCAAGGGGAAGCTTTCTTT. Amino acid sequence: CASSLGGQGEAFF.

The count of this clone is one. The V call is TRBV9, the J call TRBJ2-5; D is possibly TRBD2 (5 bases). Trimming took 0 bases from V and 5 from J, leaving 17 bases between them. Looked up from germline, CDR1 is SGDLS and CDR2 is YYNGEE. This CDR3 is 16 amino acids long. The CDR3 loop reads CASSVAIGLPTETQYF. CDR3 bases: TGTGCCAGCAGCGTAGCTATCGGACTCCCAACGGAGACCCAGTACTTC.

Worth noting for this clone: The germline gene is not matched at one end of the junction; a read error may be the cause. The genes are TRBV10-3 and TRBJ2-7; 7 bases are shared with TRBD2. The CDR3 is 10 residues long. Germline values: CDR1 ENHRY, CDR2 SYGVKD. The CDR3 nucleotides read TGCGCGACGGGGGAGGGAGAGCAGTACTTC. It yields the protein CATGEGEQYF.

The rearrangement links TRBV4-2 to TRBJ2-7, with 7 nucleotides matching TRBD1. Germline lookup yields CDR1 LGHNA and CDR2 YNFKEQ. This CDR3 has 15 residues. V shed 0 bases and J 3 bases; nucleotides not matched to a gene: 5. This chain's CDR3 is CASSQDRQGFYEQYF. CDR3 sequence (DNA): TGTGCCAGCAGCCAAGACCGACAGGGATTCTACGAGCAGTACTTC.

This sequence joins TRBV5-4 and TRBJ2-7, with TRBD1 matching over 11 bases. Germline V lookup: CDR1 SGHNT, CDR2 YYREEE (reference sequence). The J segment lost 0 bases and the V segment lost 0 bases, leaving 11 bases of the junction unmatched. This CDR3 is 19 amino acids long. The CDR3 bases are TGTGCCAGCAGCTTGGCCGGGACAGGGGGTTTTCGCGTCTCCTACGAGCAGTACTTC. Translating gives CASSLAGTGGFRVSYEQYF.

This clone was seen just once. The chain employs TRBV11-3 and TRBJ2-2; D is unclear. This CDR3 comprises 12 residues. Germline V gene data show CDR1 as SGHNT and CDR2 as YENEEA. Trimming left V 4 bases short and J 6 bases short, with 6 bases between. The CDR3 is CASSSGAGELFF. The CDR3 nucleotides read TGTGCCAGCAGCTCAGGCGCCGGGGAGCTGTTTTTT.

This chain uses TRBV21-1 with TRBJ2-1; no DNA check was done on the table's D call, TRBD1. TRBV21-1 is a listed pseudogene. The length of the CDR3 is 12 residues. The CDR3 DNA reads TGTGCCAGCAGCAAAGCGACAGATGAGCAGTTCTTC. It encodes CASSKATDEQFF.

This clone was counted only a few times. V and J are TRBV5-8 and TRBJ1-3; TRBD1 might be the D (5 bases). The CDR3 covers 15 residues. With 4 bases removed from V and 1 base from J, the gap between germline ends came to 12 bases. CDR1 and CDR2 from the germline V gene are SGHTS and YDEGEE. The CDR3 here is CASSRSRESGNTIYF. CDR3 bases: TGTGCCAGCAGCAGGAGCAGGGAATCTGGAAACACCATATATTTT.

The J gene is TRBJ2-5, the V gene TRBV19; D ambiguous. Trimming cost V 2 bases and J 5 bases, with 12 bases left between them. The CDR3 has 14 residues. CDR1 is LNHDA and CDR2 is SQIVND in the germline V gene (reference sequence). The CDR3 region has the DNA TGTGCCAGTAGTATACGGTCTAGTGGTGAGACCCAGTACTTC. It specifies CASSIRSSGETQYF.

CDR3 sequence: CASSPGHKTQYF. Written as DNA, the CDR3 is TGTGCCAGCAGCCCAGGGCATAAGACCCAGTACTTC. This sequence joins TRBV7-2 and TRBJ2-5, with D possibly matching TRBD1 (5 bases). V lost 5 bases, J lost 6 bases, and 10 bases lay in between. Germline V CDR1 and CDR2: SGHTA, FQGNSA. CDR3 length equals 12 residues. Using reference TRBV7-2 and TRBJ2-5 for the parts outside the CDR3, the full variable domain is GAGVSQSPSNKVTEKGKDVELRCDPISGHTALYWYRQSLGQGLEFLIYFQGNSAPDKSGLPSDRFSAERTGGSVSTLTIQRTQQEDSAVYLCASSPGHKTQYFGPGTRLLVL.